This T cell receptor (beta chain) appears in the sequencing data of a study of T cells in Graves' hyperthyroidism and ophthalmopathy. There were TCR beta CDR3 regions amplified from RNA transcripts. In the first-round RT-PCR of the TCR CDR3, the HTBI primer set was used. TCRdb reprocessed the multiplex PCR reads with MiXCR, giving one entry per CDR3 protein. The data hold 550,000 to 700,000 distinct CDR3 sequences, with about 15% observed a single time. Whole-study findings and limits: Ophthalmopathy cases were set apart from stable hyperthyroidism by a 13 V-J model.

Diagnostic assessment was based on clinical symptoms, serum thyroxine and TRAb, thyroid ultrasound and orbital computed tomography. To note about this clonotype: Antigen unknown.

V was pared by 5 bases and J by 2 bases, with 19 bases between. The CDR3 covers 17 residues. Germline V gene sequence: CDR1 SGHAT, CDR2 FQNNGV. The chain recombines TRBV11-2 with TRBJ1-5; D may be TRBD1 (6 bases). The sequence was obtained from a woman aged 40 to 50 with Graves' ophthalmopathy. Sequences were obtained from blood. CDR3 residues: CASSPTHSGGRNQPQHF. The CDR3, as DNA: TGTGCCAGCAGCCCCACCCACTCGGGGGGGCGCAATCAGCCCCAGCATTTT.